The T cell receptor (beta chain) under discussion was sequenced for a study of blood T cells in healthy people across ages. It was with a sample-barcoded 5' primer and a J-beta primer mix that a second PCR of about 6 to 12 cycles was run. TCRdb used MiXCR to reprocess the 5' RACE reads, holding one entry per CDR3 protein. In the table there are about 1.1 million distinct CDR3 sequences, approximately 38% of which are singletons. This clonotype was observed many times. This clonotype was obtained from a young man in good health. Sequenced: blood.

CDR3 in amino acids: CASSFRGVTENTDTQYF. For the CDR3, the DNA is TGCGCCAGCAGCTTTCGAGGGGTTACCGAAAACACAGATACGCAGTATTTT. The V call is TRBV5-1, the J call TRBJ2-3; D tentatively fits TRBD1 or TRBD2 (5 bases each). This CDR3 has 17 amino acids. Trimming shortened V by 2 bases and J by 2 bases, and 18 bases separated the two germline ends. Germline V lookup: CDR1 SGHRS, CDR2 YFSETQ.